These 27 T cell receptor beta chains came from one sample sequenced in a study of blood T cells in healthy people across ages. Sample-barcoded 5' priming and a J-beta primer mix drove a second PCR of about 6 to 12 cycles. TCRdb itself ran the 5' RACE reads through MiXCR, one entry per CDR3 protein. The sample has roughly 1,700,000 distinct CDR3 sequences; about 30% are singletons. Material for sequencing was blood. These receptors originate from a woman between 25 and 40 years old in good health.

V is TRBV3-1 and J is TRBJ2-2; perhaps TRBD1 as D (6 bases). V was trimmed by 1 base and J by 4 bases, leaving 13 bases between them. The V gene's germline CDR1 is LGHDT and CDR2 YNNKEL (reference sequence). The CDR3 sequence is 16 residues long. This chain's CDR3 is CASSQGDTGPTGELFF. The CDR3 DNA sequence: TGTGCCAGCAGCCAAGGGGATACAGGGCCCACCGGGGAGCTGTTTTTT. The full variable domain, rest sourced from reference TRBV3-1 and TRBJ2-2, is DTAVSQTPKYLVTQMGNDKSIKCEQNLGHDTMYWYKQDSKKFLKIMFSYNNKELIINETVPNRFSPKSPDKAHLNLHINSLELGDSAVYFCASSQGDTGPTGELFFGEGSRLTVL.

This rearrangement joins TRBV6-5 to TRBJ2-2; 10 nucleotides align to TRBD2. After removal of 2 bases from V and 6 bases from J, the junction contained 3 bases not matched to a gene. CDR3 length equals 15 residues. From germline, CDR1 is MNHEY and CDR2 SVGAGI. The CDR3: CASSYLAGVPGELFF. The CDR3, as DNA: TGTGCCAGCAGTTACCTAGCGGGAGTACCCGGGGAGCTGTTTTTT.

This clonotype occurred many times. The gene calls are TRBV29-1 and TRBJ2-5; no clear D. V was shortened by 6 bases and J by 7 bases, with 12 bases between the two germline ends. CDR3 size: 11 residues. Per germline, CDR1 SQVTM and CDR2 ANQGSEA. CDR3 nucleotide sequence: TGCAGCGTGACGGCCACAGCGACCCAGTACTTC. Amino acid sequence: CSVTATATQYF.

DNA of the CDR3: TGTGCCAGCAGCGTAGTGGGGGGGCTATCTGGAAACACCATATATTTT. Translation gives CASSVVGGLSGNTIYF. The genes are TRBV9 and TRBJ1-3; tentatively, D is TRBD1 (6 bases). V lost 0 bases and J 1 base, leaving 11 bases between the germline ends. Per germline, CDR1 SGDLS and CDR2 YYNGEE. This CDR3 is built from 16 residues.

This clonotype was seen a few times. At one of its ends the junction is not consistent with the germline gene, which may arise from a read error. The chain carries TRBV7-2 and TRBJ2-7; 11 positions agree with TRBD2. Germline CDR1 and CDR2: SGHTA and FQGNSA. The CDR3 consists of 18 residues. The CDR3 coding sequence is TGTGCCAGCAGCACCCGAGGTATACTAGCGGGAGCAACCTACCAGCAGTACTTC. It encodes CASSTRGILAGATYQQYF. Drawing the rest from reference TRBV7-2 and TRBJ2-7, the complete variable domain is GAGVSQSPSNKVTEKGKDVELRCDPISGHTALYWYRQSLGQGLEFLIYFQGNSAPDKSGLPSDRFSAERTGGSVSTLTIQRTQQEDSAVYLCASSTRGILAGATYQQYFGPGTRLTVT.

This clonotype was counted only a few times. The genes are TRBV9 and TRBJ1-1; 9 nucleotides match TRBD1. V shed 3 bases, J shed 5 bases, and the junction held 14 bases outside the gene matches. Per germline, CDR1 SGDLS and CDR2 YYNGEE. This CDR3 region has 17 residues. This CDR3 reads CASSEGGRTGVGTEAFF. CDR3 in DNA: TGTGCCAGCAGCGAGGGGGGGAGGACAGGGGTTGGGACTGAAGCTTTCTTT.

The CDR3 DNA reads TGTGCCAGCAGTGAAGCGCGGAGGTTTGCACCCCTCCACTTT. Its protein product is CASSEARRFAPLHF. The J gene is TRBJ1-6, the V gene TRBV2; D gene ambiguous. The germline CDR1 and CDR2 sequences are SNHLY and FYNNEI. CDR3 length: 14 residues. Trimming stripped 0 bases from V and 11 bases from J, with 11 bases between.

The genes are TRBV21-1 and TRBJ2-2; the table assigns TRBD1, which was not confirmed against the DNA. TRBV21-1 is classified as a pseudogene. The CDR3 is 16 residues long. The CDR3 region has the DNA TGTGCCAGCAGCAAAGGTGGGACAAGGGACACCGGGGAGCTGTTTTTT. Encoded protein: CASSKGGTRDTGELFF.

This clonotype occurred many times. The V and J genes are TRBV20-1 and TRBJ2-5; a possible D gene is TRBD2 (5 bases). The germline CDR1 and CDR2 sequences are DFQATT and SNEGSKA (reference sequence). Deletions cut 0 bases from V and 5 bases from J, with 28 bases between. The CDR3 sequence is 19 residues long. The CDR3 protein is CSARDWTFSRPSSGETQYF. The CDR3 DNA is TGCAGTGCTAGAGATTGGACGTTTTCCCGCCCAAGCTCGGGGGAGACCCAGTACTTC.

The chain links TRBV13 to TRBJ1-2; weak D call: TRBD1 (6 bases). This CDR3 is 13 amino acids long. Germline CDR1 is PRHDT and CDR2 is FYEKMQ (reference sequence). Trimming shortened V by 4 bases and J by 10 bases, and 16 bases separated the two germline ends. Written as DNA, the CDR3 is TGTGCCAGCAGCTCTCCACTCAGGGGTGACTACACCTTC. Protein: CASSSPLRGDYTF.

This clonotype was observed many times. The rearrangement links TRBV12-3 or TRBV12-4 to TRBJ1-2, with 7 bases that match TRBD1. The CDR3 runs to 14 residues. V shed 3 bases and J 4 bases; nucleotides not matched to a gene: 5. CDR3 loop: CASSLTGIGYGYTF. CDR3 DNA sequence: TGTGCCAGCAGTTTGACAGGGATCGGCTATGGCTACACCTTC.

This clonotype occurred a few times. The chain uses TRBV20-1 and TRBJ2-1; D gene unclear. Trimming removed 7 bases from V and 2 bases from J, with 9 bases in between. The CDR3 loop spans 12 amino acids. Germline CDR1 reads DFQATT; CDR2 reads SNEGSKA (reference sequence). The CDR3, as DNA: TGCAGTGGAAGCATGCCCTACAATGAGCAGTTCTTC. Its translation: CSGSMPYNEQFF.

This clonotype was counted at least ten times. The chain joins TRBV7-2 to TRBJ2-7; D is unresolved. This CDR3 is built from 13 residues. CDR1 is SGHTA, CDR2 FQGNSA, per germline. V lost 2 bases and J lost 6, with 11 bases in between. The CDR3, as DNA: TGTGCCAGCAGCTTAACACGGCTCTCCGAGCAGTACTTC. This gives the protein CASSLTRLSEQYF.

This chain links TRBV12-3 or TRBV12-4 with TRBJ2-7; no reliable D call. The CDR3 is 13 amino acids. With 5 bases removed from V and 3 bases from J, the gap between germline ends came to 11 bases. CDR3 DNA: TGTGCCAGCAGTCCCCATGAGCGCTACGAGCAGTACTTC. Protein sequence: CASSPHERYEQYF.

The CDR3 DNA reads TGCAGTGCTACCCCCAGGGGACTTACCTACGAGCAGTACTTC. Translation: CSATPRGLTYEQYF. The chain joins TRBV20-1 to TRBJ2-7; D may be TRBD1 or TRBD2 (6 bases each). The CDR3 has 14 amino acids. V was trimmed by 4 bases and J by 2 bases, leaving 15 bases between them. Germline V gene lookup returns CDR1 DFQATT and CDR2 SNEGSKA (reference sequence).

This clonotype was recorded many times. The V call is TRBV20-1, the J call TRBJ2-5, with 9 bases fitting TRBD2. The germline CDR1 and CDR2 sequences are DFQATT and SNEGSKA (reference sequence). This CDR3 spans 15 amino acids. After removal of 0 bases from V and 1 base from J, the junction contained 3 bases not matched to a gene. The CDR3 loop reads CSARELAGAQETQYF. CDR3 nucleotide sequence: TGCAGTGCTAGAGAACTAGCGGGTGCCCAAGAGACCCAGTACTTC.

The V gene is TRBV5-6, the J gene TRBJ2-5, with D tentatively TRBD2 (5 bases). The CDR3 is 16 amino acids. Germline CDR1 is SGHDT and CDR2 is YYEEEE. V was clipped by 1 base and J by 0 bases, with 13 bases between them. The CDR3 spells CASSLTTGWYQETQYF. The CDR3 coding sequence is TGTGCCAGCAGCTTGACGACGGGATGGTACCAAGAGACCCAGTACTTC.

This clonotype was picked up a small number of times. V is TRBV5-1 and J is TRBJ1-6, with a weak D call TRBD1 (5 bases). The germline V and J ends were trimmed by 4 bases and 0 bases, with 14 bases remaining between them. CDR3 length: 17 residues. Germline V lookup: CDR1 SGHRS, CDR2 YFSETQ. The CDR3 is CASSRTGLSSYNSPLHF. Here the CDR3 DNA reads TGCGCCAGCAGCCGCACAGGTTTAAGCTCCTATAATTCACCCCTCCACTTT.

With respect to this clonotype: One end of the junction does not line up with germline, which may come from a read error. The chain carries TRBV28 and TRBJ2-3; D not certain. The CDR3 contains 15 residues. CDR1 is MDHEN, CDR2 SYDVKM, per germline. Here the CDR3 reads CTSSLDGASTDTQYF. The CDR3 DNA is TGTACCAGCAGCCTTGACGGAGCTAGCACAGATACGCAGTATTTT.

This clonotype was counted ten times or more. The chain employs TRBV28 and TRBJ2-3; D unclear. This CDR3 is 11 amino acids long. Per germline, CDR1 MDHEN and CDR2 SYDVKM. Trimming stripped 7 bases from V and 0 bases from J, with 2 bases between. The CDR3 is CASTSTDTQYF. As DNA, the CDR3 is TGTGCCAGCACTAGCACAGATACGCAGTATTTT.

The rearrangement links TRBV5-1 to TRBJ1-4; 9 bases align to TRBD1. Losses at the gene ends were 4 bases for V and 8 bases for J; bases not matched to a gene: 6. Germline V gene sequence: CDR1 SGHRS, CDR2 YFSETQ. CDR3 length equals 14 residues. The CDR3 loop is CASSRDRDREKLFF. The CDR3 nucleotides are TGCGCCAGCAGCCGGGACAGGGATCGAGAAAAACTGTTTTTT. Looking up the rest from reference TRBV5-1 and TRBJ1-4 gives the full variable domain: KAGVTQTPRYLIKTRGQQVTLSCSPISGHRSVSWYQQTPGQGLQFLFEYFSETQRNKGNFPGRFSGRQFSNSRSEMNVSTLELGDSALYLCASSRDRDREKLFFGSGTQLSVL.

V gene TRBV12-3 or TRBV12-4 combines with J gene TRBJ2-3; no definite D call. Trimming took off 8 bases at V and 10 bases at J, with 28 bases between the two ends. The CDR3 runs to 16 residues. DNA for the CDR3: TGTGCCAGCGGGTCGCTCGGCAGAGGAAACTCAAATGCGCAGTATTTT. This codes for CASGSLGRGNSNAQYF.

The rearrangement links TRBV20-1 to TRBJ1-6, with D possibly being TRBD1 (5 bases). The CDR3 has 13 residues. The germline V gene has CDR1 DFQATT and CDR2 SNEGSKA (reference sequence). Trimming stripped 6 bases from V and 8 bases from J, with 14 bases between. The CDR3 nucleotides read TGCAGTGCCCAGCAGGGTGCGGATTCACCCCTCCACTTT. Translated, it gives CSAQQGADSPLHF.

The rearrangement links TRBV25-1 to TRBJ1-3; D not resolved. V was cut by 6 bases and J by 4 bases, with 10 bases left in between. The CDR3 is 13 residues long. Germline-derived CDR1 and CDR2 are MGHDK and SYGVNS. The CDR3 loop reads CASSVHSGNTIYF. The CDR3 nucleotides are TGTGCCAGCAGCGTACACTCCGGAAACACCATATATTTT.

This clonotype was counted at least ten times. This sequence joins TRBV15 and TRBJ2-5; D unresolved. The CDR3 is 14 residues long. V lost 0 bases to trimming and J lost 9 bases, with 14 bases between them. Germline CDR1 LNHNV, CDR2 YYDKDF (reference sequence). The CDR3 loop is CATSRDMTLRAQYF. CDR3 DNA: TGTGCCACCAGCAGAGATATGACATTAAGGGCCCAGTACTTC. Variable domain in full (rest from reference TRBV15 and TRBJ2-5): DAMVIQNPRYQVTQFGKPVTLSCSQTLNHNVMYWYQQKSSQAPKLLFHYYDKDFNNEADTPDNFQSRRPNTSFCFLDIRSPGLGDTAMYLCATSRDMTLRAQYFGPGTRLLVL.

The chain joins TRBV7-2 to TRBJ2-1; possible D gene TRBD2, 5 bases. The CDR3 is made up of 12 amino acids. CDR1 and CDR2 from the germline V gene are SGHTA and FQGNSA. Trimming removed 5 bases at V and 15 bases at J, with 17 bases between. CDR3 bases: TGTGCCAGCAGCCCCTCGGACTCGTCGTGGTTCTTC. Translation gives CASSPSDSSWFF.

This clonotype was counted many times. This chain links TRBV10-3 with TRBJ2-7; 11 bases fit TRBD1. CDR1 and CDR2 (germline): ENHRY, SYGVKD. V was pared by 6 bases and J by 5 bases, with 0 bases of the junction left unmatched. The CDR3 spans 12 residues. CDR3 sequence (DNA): TGTGCCATCAGGGGACAGGGGGACGAGCAGTACTTC. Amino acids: CAIRGQGDEQYF.